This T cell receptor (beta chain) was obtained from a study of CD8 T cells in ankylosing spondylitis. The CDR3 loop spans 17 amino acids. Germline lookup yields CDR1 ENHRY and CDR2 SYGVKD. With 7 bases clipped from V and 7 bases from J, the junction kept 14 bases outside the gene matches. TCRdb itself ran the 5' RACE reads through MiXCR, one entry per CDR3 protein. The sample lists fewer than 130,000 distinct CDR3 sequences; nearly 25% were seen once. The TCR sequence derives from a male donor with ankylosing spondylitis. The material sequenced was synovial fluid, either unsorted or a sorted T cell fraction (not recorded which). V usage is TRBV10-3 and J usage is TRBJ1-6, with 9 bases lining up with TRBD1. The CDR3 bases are TGTGCCATCACTGACCGGGCGGCCGGGACAGGGAATTCACCCCTCCACTTT. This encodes CAITDRAAGTGNSPLHF.